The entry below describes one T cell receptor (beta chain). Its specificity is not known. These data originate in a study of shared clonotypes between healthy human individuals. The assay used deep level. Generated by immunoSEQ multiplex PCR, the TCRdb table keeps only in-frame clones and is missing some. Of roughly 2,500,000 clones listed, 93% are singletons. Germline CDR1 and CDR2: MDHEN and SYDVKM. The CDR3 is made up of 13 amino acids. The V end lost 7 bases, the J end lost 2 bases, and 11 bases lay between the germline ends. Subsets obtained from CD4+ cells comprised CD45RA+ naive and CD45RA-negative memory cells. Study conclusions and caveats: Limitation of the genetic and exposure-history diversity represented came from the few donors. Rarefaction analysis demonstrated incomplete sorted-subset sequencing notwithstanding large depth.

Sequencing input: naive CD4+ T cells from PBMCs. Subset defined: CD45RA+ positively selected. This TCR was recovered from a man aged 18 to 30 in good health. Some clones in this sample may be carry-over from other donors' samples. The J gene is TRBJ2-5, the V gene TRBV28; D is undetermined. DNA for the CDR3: TGTGCCAGCATCCCCGGTGGGCAAGAGACCCAGTACTTC. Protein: CASIPGGQETQYF.